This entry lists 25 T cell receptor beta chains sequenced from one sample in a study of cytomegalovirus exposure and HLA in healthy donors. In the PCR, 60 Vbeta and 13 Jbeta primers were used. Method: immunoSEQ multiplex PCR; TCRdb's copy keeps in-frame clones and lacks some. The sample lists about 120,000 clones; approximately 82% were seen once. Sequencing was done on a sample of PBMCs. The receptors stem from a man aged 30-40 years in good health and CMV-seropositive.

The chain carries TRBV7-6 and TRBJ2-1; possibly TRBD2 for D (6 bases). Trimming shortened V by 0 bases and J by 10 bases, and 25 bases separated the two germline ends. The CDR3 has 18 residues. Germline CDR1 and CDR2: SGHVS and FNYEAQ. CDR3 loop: CASSLASTSRPGSREQFF. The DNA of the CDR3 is TGTGCCAGCAGCTTAGCATCGACTAGTCGCCCTGGATCTCGGGAGCAGTTCTTC.

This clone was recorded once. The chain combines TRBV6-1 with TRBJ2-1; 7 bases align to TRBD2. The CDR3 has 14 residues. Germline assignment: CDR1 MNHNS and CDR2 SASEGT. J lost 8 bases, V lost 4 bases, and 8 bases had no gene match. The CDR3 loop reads CASSARDYSDEQFF. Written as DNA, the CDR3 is TGTGCCAGCAGTGCCCGGGACTATAGCGATGAGCAGTTCTTC.

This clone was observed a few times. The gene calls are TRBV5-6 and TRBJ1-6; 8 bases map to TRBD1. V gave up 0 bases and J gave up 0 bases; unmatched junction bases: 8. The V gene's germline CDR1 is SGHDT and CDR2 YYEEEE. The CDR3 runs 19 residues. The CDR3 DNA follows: TGTGCCAGCAGCTTGGCCCGGGACAGGTCGAGCTCCTATAATTCACCCCTCCACTTT. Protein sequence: CASSLARDRSSSYNSPLHF.

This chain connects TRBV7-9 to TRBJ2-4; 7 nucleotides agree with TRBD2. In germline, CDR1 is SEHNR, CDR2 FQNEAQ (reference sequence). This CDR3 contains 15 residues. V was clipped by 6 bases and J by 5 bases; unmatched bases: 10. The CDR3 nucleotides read TGTGCCAGCAGTTCCATAGGAGGGAGGGAAAACATTCAGTACTTC. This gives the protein CASSSIGGRENIQYF.

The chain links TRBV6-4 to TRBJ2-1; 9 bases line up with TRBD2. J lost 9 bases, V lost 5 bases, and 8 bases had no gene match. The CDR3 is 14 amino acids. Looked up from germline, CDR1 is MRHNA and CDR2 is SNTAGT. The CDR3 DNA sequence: TGTGCCAGCAGTCCCCAGCGGGGGGACGTTGAGCAGTTCTTC. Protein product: CASSPQRGDVEQFF.

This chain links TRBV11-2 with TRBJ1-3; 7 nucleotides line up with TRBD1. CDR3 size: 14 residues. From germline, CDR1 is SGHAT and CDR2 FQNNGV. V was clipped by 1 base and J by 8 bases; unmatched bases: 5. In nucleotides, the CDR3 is TGTGCCAGCAGCTTAGCCGGGACAGAGGACACCATATATTTT. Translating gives CASSLAGTEDTIYF.

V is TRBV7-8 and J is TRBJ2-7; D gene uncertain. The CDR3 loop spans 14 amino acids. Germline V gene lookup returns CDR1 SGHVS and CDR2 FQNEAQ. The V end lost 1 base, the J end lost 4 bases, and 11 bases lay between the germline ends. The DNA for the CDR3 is TGTGCCAGCAGCTTAGTGGCGGCTGGGTACGAGCAGTACGTC. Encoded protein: CASSLVAAGYEQYV.

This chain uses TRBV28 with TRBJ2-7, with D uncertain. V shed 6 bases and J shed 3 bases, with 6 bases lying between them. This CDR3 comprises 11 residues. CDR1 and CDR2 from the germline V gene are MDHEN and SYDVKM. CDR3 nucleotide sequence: TGTGCCAGCAGCTATAGCTACGAGCAGTACTTC. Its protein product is CASSYSYEQYF.

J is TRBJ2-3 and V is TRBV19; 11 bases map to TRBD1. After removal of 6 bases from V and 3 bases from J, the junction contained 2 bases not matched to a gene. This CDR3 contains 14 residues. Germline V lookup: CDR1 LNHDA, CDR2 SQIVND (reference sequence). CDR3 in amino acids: CASRGQGGTDTQYF. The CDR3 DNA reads TGTGCCAGTAGGGGACAGGGGGGAACAGATACGCAGTATTTT. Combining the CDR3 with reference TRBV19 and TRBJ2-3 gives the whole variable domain DGGITQSPKYLFRKEGQNVTLSCEQNLNHDAMYWYRQDPGQGLRLIYYSQIVNDFQKGDIAEGYSVSREKKESFPLTVTSAQKNPTAFYLCASRGQGGTDTQYFGPGTRLTVL.

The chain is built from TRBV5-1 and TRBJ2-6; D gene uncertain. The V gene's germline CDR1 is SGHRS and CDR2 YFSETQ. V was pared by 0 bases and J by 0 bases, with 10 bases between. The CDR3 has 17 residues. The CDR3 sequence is CASSLVQAPSGANVLTF. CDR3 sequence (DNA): TGCGCCAGCAGCTTGGTGCAGGCCCCCTCTGGGGCCAACGTCCTGACTTTC.

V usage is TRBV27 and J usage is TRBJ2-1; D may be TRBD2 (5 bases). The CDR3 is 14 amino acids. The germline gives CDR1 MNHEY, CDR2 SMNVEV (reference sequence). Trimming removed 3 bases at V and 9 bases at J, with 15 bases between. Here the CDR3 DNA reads TGTGCCAGCAGTTTTTCCGCGGGCGGATTTGAGCAGTTCTTC. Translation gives CASSFSAGGFEQFF.

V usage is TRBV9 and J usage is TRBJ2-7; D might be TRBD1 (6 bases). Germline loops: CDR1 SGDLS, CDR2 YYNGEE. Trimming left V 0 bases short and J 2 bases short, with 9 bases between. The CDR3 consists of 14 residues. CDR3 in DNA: TGTGCCAGCAGCGTAGATTACAGGGCCTACGAGCAGTACTTC. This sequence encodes CASSVDYRAYEQYF.

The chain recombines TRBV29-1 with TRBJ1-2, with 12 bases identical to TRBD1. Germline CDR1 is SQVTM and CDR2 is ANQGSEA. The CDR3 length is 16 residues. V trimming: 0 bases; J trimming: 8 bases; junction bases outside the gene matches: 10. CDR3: CSVEEMAGTGGGGYTF. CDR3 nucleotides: TGCAGCGTTGAAGAGATGGCAGGGACAGGGGGCGGCGGCTACACCTTC. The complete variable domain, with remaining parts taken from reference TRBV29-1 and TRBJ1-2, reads SAVISQKPSRDICQRGTSLTIQCQVDSQVTMMFWYRQQPGQSLTLIATANQGSEATYESGFVIDKFPISRPNLTFSTLTVSNMSPEDSSIYLCSVEEMAGTGGGGYTFGSGTRLTVV.

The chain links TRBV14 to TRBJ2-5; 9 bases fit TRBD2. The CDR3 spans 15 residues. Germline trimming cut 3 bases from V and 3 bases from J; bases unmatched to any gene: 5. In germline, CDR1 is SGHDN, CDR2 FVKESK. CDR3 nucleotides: TGTGCCAGCAGCCACCCGAGGACTAGCGAAGAGACCCAGTACTTC. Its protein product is CASSHPRTSEETQYF. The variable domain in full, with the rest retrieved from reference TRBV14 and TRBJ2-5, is EAGVTQFPSHSVIEKGQTVTLRCDPISGHDNLYWYRRVMGKEIKFLLHFVKESKQDESGMPNNRFLAERTGGTYSTLKVQPAELEDSGVYFCASSHPRTSEETQYFGPGTRLLVL.

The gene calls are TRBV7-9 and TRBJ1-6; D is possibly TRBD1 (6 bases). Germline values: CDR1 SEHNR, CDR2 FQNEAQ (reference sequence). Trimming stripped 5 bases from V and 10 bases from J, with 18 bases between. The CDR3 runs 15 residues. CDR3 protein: CASSRPGEGSSPLHF. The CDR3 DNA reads TGTGCCAGCAGCCGACCAGGGGAAGGTAGCTCACCCCTCCACTTT.

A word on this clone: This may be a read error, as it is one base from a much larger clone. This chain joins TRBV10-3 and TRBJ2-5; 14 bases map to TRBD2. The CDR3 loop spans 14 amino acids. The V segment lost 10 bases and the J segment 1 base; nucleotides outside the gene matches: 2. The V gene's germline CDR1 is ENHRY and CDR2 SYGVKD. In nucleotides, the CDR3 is TGTGCCACCGGGACTAGCGGGAGCCAAGAGACCCAGTACTTC. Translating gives CATGTSGSQETQYF.

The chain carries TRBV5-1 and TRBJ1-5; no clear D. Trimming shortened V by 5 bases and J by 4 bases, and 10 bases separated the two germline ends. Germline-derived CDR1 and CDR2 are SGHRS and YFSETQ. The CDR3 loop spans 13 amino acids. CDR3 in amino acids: CASSLAHNQPQHF. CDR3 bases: TGCGCCAGCAGTCTGGCCCATAATCAGCCCCAGCATTTT.

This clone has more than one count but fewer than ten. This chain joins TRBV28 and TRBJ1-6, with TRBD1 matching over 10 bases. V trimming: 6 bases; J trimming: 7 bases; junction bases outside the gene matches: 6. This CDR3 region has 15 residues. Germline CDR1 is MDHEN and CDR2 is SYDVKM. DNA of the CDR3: TGTGCCAGCAGCTCGGACAGGGGGGCGAATTCACCCCTCCACTTT. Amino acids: CASSSDRGANSPLHF.

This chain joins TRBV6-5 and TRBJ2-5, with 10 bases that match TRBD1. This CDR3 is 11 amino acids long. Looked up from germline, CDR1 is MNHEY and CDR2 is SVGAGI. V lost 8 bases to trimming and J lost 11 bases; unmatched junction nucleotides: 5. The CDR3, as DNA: TGTGCCAGCGGACAGGGGGTTGAGCAGTACTTC. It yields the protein CASGQGVEQYF.

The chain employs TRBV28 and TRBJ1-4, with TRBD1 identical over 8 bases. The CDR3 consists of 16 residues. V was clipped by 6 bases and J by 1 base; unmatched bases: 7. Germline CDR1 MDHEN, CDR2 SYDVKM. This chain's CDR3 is CASSTDREGTNEKLFF. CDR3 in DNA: TGTGCCAGCAGCACGGACAGGGAGGGAACTAATGAAAAACTGTTTTTT.

CDR3 loop: CASSNRGAPGELFF. The CDR3 DNA reads TGTGCCAGCAGCAACCGGGGGGCCCCCGGGGAGCTGTTTTTT. The rearrangement uses TRBV11-2 and TRBJ2-2, with D possibly being TRBD2 (7 bases). V dropped 5 bases and J dropped 6 bases, with 13 bases sitting between them. There are 14 residues in the CDR3. Per the germline V gene, CDR1 is SGHAT and CDR2 is FQNNGV.

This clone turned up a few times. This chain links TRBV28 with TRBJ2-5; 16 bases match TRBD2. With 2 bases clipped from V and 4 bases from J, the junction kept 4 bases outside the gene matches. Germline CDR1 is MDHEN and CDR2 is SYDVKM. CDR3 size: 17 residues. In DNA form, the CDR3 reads TGTGCCAGCAGTTTAGGGACTAGCGGGGGGGCCGGAGAGACCCAGTACTTC. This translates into CASSLGTSGGAGETQYF.

CDR3 in DNA: TGTGCCAGCAGTCGTCGAGGAGCGGGGGTCTACTACAATGAGCAGTTCTTC. It translates to CASSRRGAGVYYNEQFF. The gene calls are TRBV28 and TRBJ2-1; 8 bases map to TRBD2. Germline CDR1 reads MDHEN; CDR2 reads SYDVKM. Unmatched junction bases numbered 12, after V lost 5 bases and J lost 3 bases. The CDR3 contains 17 residues. Supplemented by reference TRBV28 and TRBJ2-1, the full variable domain reads DVKVTQSSRYLVKRTGEKVFLECVQDMDHENMFWYRQDPGLGLRLIYFSYDVKMKEKGDIPEGYSVSREKKERFSLILESASTNQTSMYLCASSRRGAGVYYNEQFFGPGTRLTVL.

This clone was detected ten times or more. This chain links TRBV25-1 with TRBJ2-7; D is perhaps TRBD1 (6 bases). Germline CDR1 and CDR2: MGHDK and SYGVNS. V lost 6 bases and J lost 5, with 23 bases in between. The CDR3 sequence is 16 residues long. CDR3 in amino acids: CASSDRRTVQVNEQYF. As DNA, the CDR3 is TGTGCCAGCAGCGATAGACGGACAGTCCAGGTTAACGAGCAGTACTTC.

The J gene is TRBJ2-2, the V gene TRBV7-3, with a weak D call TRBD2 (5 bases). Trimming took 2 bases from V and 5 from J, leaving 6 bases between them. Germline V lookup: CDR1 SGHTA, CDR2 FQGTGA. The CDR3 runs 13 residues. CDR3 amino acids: CASSLVATGELFF. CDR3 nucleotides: TGTGCCAGCAGCTTAGTAGCGACCGGGGAGCTGTTTTTT.